The TCR beta chain under discussion was sequenced for a study of T cells in Graves' hyperthyroidism and ophthalmopathy. From RNA transcripts, TCR beta CDR3 regions were amplified. First-round RT-PCR of the TCR CDR3 relied on the HTBI primer set. TCRdb re-called the multiplex PCR reads through MiXCR, storing one row per CDR3 protein. This table holds 350,000 to 450,000 distinct CDR3 sequences, roughly a sixth found once. The study left out patients who had uncontrolled infection, other autoimmune disease, pregnancy or lactation. Germline V gene lookup returns CDR1 GTSNPN and CDR2 SVGIG (reference sequence). The CDR3 is 13 amino acids. With V trimmed by 5 bases and J by 1 base, 2 bases remained unmatched.

The clonotype originates from a woman in her twenties or thirties with Graves' hyperthyroidism that later progressed to Graves' ophthalmopathy. The sequencing sample was made of blood. This chain uses TRBV30 with TRBJ1-1; TRBD1 matches 9 bases. CDR3 sequence: CAWAGQGNTEAFF. The DNA for the CDR3 is TGTGCCTGGGCGGGACAGGGGAACACTGAAGCTTTCTTT.